The source of this T cell receptor beta chain is a study of cytomegalovirus exposure and HLA in healthy donors. Study results and limitations: Some V segments could not be told apart, so they were left out, TRBV6-2 and TRBV6-3 among them. V- and J-gene trimming of TCR beta was linked (in a later analysis) to a missense DCLRE1C variant.

The V end was cut by 2 bases, the J end by 5 bases, with 3 bases between. Germline V CDR1 and CDR2: GTSNPN, SVGIG (reference sequence). This CDR3 region has 11 residues. The PCR ran on 60 Vbeta and 13 Jbeta primers. Measured with immunoSEQ multiplex PCR; TCRdb has only the in-frame clones, and not every one. The sample lists around 230,000 clones, roughly 87% occurring once. The donors (healthy individuals) were bone marrow donors. As for this clone: Its matching antigen is unknown.

The rearrangement joins TRBV30 to TRBJ2-2; D gene uncertain. Sequenced input: PBMCs. The sequence came from a man aged 35 to 55 in good health and CMV-seropositive. CDR3 in DNA: TGTGCCTGGAGTCTTACCGGGGAGCTGTTTTTT. Amino acids: CAWSLTGELFF.